The 30 T cell receptor beta chains reported below all come from one sample, sequenced in a study of blood T cell repertoires in COVID-19. Profiling relied on immunoSEQ multiplex PCR, and the TCRdb table lists in-frame clones only, not all of them. Among 200,000 to 300,000 clones listed, 70% to 90% were seen once. The sequenced sample was peripheral blood. The receptors originated from a man aged 45 to 65 with COVID-19, enrolled during active disease.

This chain joins TRBV2 and TRBJ2-3; possible D gene TRBD2, 5 bases. CDR3 length: 15 amino acids. Trimming took 2 bases from V and 14 from J, leaving 23 bases between them. CDR1 SNHLY and CDR2 FYNNEI come from the germline V gene. CDR3 bases: TGTGCCAGCAGTGAACTTAGGGCTAGCTCTACGGGGTGGTATTTT. This gives the protein CASSELRASSTGWYF.

The rearrangement links TRBV5-1 to TRBJ2-7, with 7 bases aligning to TRBD1. The CDR3 is 18 residues long. The germline gives CDR1 SGHRS, CDR2 YFSETQ. Unmatched junction bases numbered 18, after V lost 2 bases and J lost 4 bases. In DNA form, the CDR3 reads TGCGCCAGCAGCTTTAACGTGTTCCGGGGCAGGGGGTATTACGAGCAGTACTTC. This gives the protein CASSFNVFRGRGYYEQYF.

The count of this clone is one. The chain recombines TRBV5-1 with TRBJ1-4; D remains unclear. Germline CDR1 reads SGHRS; CDR2 reads YFSETQ. This CDR3 spans 16 amino acids. Trimming shortened V by 0 bases and J by 3 bases, and 12 bases separated the two germline ends. The chain's CDR3 is CASSLAPNAANEKLFF. Written as DNA, the CDR3 is TGCGCCAGCAGCTTGGCCCCAAACGCAGCTAATGAAAAACTGTTTTTT.

As DNA, the CDR3 is TGTGCCAGCAGGGGGCCCGACAGACGGCAGTACTTC. It specifies CASRGPDRRQYF. This rearrangement joins TRBV28 to TRBJ2-7, with D maybe TRBD1 (5 bases). There are 12 residues in the CDR3. Deletions cut 6 bases from V and 9 bases from J, with 15 bases between. Germline CDR1 and CDR2: MDHEN and SYDVKM.

This clone was detected only a few times. The V gene is TRBV5-1, the J gene TRBJ1-6; TRBD1 might be the D (5 bases). This CDR3 contains 15 residues. Germline values: CDR1 SGHRS, CDR2 YFSETQ. V was clipped by 3 bases and J by 5 bases, with 12 bases between them. DNA of the CDR3: TGCGCCAGCAGCTACGGGACGGGGGATAATTCACCCCTCCACTTT. Its translation is CASSYGTGDNSPLHF.

The rearrangement joins TRBV6-5 to TRBJ2-7; D may be TRBD2 (5 bases). Trimming took off 7 bases at V and 5 bases at J, with 15 bases between the two ends. The CDR3 loop spans 13 amino acids. Germline CDR1 and CDR2: MNHEY and SVGAGI. The chain's CDR3 is CASNKFRGHEQYF. Here the CDR3 DNA reads TGTGCCAGCAACAAATTTCGGGGTCACGAGCAGTACTTC.

V and J are TRBV27 and TRBJ2-2, with TRBD2 matching 8 bases. V lost 5 bases to trimming and J lost 6 bases; unmatched junction nucleotides: 11. Germline CDR1 reads MNHEY; CDR2 reads SMNVEV (reference sequence). The CDR3 has 16 residues. The CDR3: CASSLGGAGVAGELFF. The CDR3 DNA is TGTGCCAGCAGTCTCGGGGGGGCAGGGGTGGCCGGGGAGCTGTTTTTT.

The J gene is TRBJ1-1, the V gene TRBV4-2; D is possibly TRBD1 (5 bases). This CDR3 region has 14 residues. Germline loops: CDR1 LGHNA, CDR2 YNFKEQ. Trimming pared 4 bases from V and 1 base from J, leaving 10 bases between. CDR3 DNA: TGTGCCAGCAGCCCTGGGGCAAGGAACACTGAAGCTTTCTTT. Its protein is CASSPGARNTEAFF.

A few counts support this clone. The chain recombines TRBV7-2 with TRBJ2-7; 8 nucleotides align to TRBD2. CDR1 SGHTA and CDR2 FQGNSA come from the germline V gene. V shed 0 bases and J 2 bases; nucleotides not matched to a gene: 9. This CDR3 region has 17 residues. DNA of the CDR3: TGTGCCAGCAGCTTAGCACGACGGGGGGGTTCTCCCTACGAGCAGTACTTC. Translation: CASSLARRGGSPYEQYF.

The chain is built from TRBV7-3 and TRBJ2-3, with 12 bases matching TRBD2. This CDR3 comprises 19 residues. After removal of 4 bases from V and 0 bases from J, the junction contained 11 bases not matched to a gene. Looked up from germline, CDR1 is SGHTA and CDR2 is FQGTGA. The CDR3 region has the DNA TGTGCCAGCAGCTCTAAAAGTCGGACTAGCGGGGATAGCACAGATACGCAGTATTTT. This encodes CASSSKSRTSGDSTDTQYF. Full variable domain (remainder filled in from reference TRBV7-3 and TRBJ2-3): GAGVSQTPSNKVTEKGKYVELRCDPISGHTALYWYRQSLGQGPEFLIYFQGTGAADDSGLPNDRFFAVRPEGSVSTLKIQRTERGDSAVYLCASSSKSRTSGDSTDTQYFGPGTRLTVL.

This sequence joins TRBV6-1 and TRBJ1-2, with unresolved D. The V gene lost 1 base and the J gene lost 4 bases, with 10 bases spanning the gap. The CDR3 runs to 14 residues. Germline V gives CDR1 MNHNS, CDR2 SASEGT. The CDR3 reads CASSEEAGLYGYTF. DNA for the CDR3: TGTGCCAGCAGTGAAGAGGCAGGACTCTATGGCTACACCTTC.

The chain carries TRBV18 and TRBJ2-7; 7 nucleotides align to TRBD1. The germline V gene has CDR1 KGHSH and CDR2 LQKENI. The CDR3 consists of 14 residues. V was pared by 6 bases and J by 2 bases, with 7 bases of the junction left unmatched. The CDR3 bases are TGTGCCAGCTCGGTAATCACAGGGGCCTACGAGCAGTACTTC. Encoded protein: CASSVITGAYEQYF.

The CDR3 loop reads CASSQGPGGLTDTQYF. CDR3 coding DNA: TGTGCCAGCAGCCAAGGTCCGGGGGGCCTCACAGATACGCAGTATTTT. The V call is TRBV3-1 (or the pseudogene TRBV3-2), the J call TRBJ2-3; possibly TRBD2 for D (7 bases). CDR1 is LGHDT, CDR2 YNNKEL, per germline (reference sequence). This CDR3 has 16 amino acids. The germline V and J ends were trimmed by 1 base and 2 bases, with 13 bases remaining between them.

The V and J genes are TRBV10-3 and TRBJ1-5, with D unclear. This CDR3 has 15 amino acids. Per the germline V gene, CDR1 is ENHRY and CDR2 is SYGVKD. V gave up 10 bases and J gave up 4 bases, with 20 bases separating them. The CDR3 loop is CATDRSGVGNQPQHF. CDR3 sequence (DNA): TGTGCCACCGATAGATCAGGCGTAGGTAATCAGCCCCAGCATTTT.

This clone occurred once. The chain employs TRBV15 and TRBJ1-1; 12 nucleotides align to TRBD1. This CDR3 is built from 18 residues. With V trimmed by 1 base and J by 1 base, 7 bases remained unmatched. The germline V gene has CDR1 LNHNV and CDR2 YYDKDF (reference sequence). CDR3 sequence reads: CATSRGYGTGGSNTEAFF. CDR3 nucleotides: TGTGCCACCAGCAGAGGCTATGGGACAGGGGGCTCGAACACTGAAGCTTTCTTT.

CDR3 DNA: TGTGCCAGCAGTAGGACAGGGGGTAGCAATCAGCCCCAGCATTTT. Its protein is CASSRTGGSNQPQHF. The rearrangement joins TRBV7-3 to TRBJ1-5; 10 bases match TRBD1. With V trimmed by 6 bases and J by 0 bases, 2 bases remained unmatched. CDR1 and CDR2 (germline): SGHTA, FQGTGA. This CDR3 has 15 residues.

This clone was detected once. The chain has TRBV4-2 and TRBJ2-7; possibly TRBD1 for D (5 bases). Germline values: CDR1 LGHNA, CDR2 YNFKEQ. The ends were cut back, 4 bases at V and 3 bases at J, with 13 bases in the middle. The CDR3 is 14 amino acids. The CDR3 DNA follows: TGTGCCAGCAGCCGCCCCCCGACAGACTACGAGCAGTACTTC. Protein sequence: CASSRPPTDYEQYF.

The chain has TRBV6-5 and TRBJ1-2; 9 bases align to TRBD1. Unmatched junction bases numbered 10, after V lost 6 bases and J lost 5 bases. The CDR3 has 15 amino acids. Germline-derived CDR1 and CDR2 are MNHEY and SVGAGI. The CDR3: CASSQFADRGYGYTF. DNA for the CDR3: TGTGCCAGCAGCCAATTCGCCGACAGGGGGTATGGCTACACCTTC.

The genes are TRBV14 and TRBJ2-7; possible D gene TRBD2, 5 bases. This CDR3 comprises 15 residues. V gave up 0 bases and J gave up 4 bases, with 13 bases separating them. CDR1 and CDR2 (germline): SGHDN, FVKESK. This CDR3 is CASSQEGFGGYEQYF. For the CDR3, the DNA is TGTGCCAGCAGCCAAGAGGGTTTTGGAGGTTACGAGCAGTACTTC.

Regarding this clone: This same CDR3 is encoded by further DNA sequences in the sample. V and J are TRBV9 and TRBJ2-5, with unresolved D. Trimming stripped 0 bases from V and 1 base from J, with 4 bases between. The CDR3 has 13 amino acids. Germline V gene data show CDR1 as SGDLS and CDR2 as YYNGEE. This CDR3 reads CASSVASQETQYF. CDR3 DNA sequence: TGTGCCAGCAGCGTAGCTAGCCAAGAGACCCAGTACTTC.

The rearrangement links TRBV4-2 to TRBJ2-3, with 9 bases identical to TRBD2. The CDR3 has 16 residues. Germline assignment: CDR1 LGHNA and CDR2 YNFKEQ. J lost 5 bases, V lost 2 bases, and 8 bases had no gene match. This chain's CDR3 is CASSQSAGGPGDTQYF. The CDR3 DNA reads TGTGCCAGCAGCCAAAGCGCGGGGGGGCCTGGAGATACGCAGTATTTT.

This clone was observed a single time. The identical CDR3 is also encoded by other nucleotide sequences in the sample. V gene TRBV6-6 combines with J gene TRBJ2-7, with 9 nucleotides matching TRBD1. The germline V gene encodes CDR1 MNHNY and CDR2 SVGAGI (reference sequence). The CDR3 loop spans 13 amino acids. Unmatched junction bases numbered 1, after V lost 4 bases and J lost 3 bases. CDR3 in DNA: TGTGCCAGCAGTTGGGACAGGGTCTACGAGCAGTACTTC. Its protein product is CASSWDRVYEQYF.

V usage is TRBV27 and J usage is TRBJ2-1; TRBD1 agrees at 8 bases. The length of the CDR3 is 15 residues. The junction had 9 bases not matched to a gene; V was cut back by 10 bases and J by 1 base. Germline V gene data show CDR1 as MNHEY and CDR2 as SMNVEV (reference sequence). The CDR3: CATSGQGLSYNEQFF. Here the CDR3 DNA reads TGTGCCACGTCTGGACAGGGCCTATCCTACAATGAGCAGTTCTTC.

The chain employs TRBV4-3 and TRBJ2-7, with 10 bases fitting TRBD2. The germline V gene has CDR1 LGHNA and CDR2 YSLEER. This CDR3 is 15 amino acids long. J was trimmed by 6 bases and V by 0 bases; bases with no gene match: 5. CDR3 protein: CASSQDRKRGGEQYF. DNA of the CDR3: TGCGCCAGCAGCCAAGATCGAAAGCGGGGGGGCGAGCAGTACTTC.

This chain links TRBV6-4 with TRBJ1-1, with D possibly being TRBD1 (6 bases). The V gene's germline CDR1 is MRHNA and CDR2 SNTAGT. Trimming removed 3 bases at V and 5 bases at J, with 10 bases between. This CDR3 contains 13 residues. DNA of the CDR3: TGTGCCAGCAGTGAAACAGGGACAACTGAAGCTTTCTTT. This encodes CASSETGTTEAFF.

The genes are TRBV30 and TRBJ1-1, with 9 bases identical to TRBD1. This CDR3 is 14 amino acids long. Per the germline V gene, CDR1 is GTSNPN and CDR2 is SVGIG (reference sequence). Trimming took 2 bases from V and 1 from J; bases not matched to a gene: 2. CDR3 in amino acids: CAWSLQGANTEAFF. The CDR3 nucleotides are TGTGCCTGGAGTTTACAGGGGGCGAACACTGAAGCTTTCTTT. The full variable domain, its missing parts supplied by reference TRBV30 and TRBJ1-1, is SQTIHQWPATLVQPVGSPLSLECTVEGTSNPNLYWYRQAAGRGLQLLFYSVGIGQISSEVPQNLSASRPQDRQFILSSKKLLLSDSGFYLCAWSLQGANTEAFFGQGTRLTVV.

This chain joins TRBV19 and TRBJ2-1; D uncertain. CDR1 and CDR2 (germline): LNHDA, SQIVND (reference sequence). The germline V and J ends were trimmed by 9 bases and 4 bases, with 4 bases remaining between them. The CDR3 loop spans 10 amino acids. The CDR3 DNA is TGTGCCAGCGGGTACAATGAGCAGTTCTTC. Amino acid sequence: CASGYNEQFF.

The chain uses TRBV10-2 and TRBJ2-7; D unresolved. The ends were cut back, 0 bases at V and 4 bases at J, with 13 bases in the middle. The CDR3 runs to 15 residues. The germline V gene encodes CDR1 WSHSY and CDR2 SAAADI. CDR3 loop: CASSESRLPRYEQYF. In nucleotides, the CDR3 is TGCGCCAGCAGTGAGTCACGTCTACCCAGGTACGAGCAGTACTTC.

The chain uses TRBV28 and TRBJ2-3, with D tentatively TRBD1 (5 bases). V was trimmed by 8 bases and J by 2 bases, leaving 17 bases between them. The CDR3 runs to 15 residues. Germline V gene lookup returns CDR1 MDHEN and CDR2 SYDVKM. CDR3 coding DNA: TGTGCCAGCCATAAAAGGACACGTCTCACAGATACGCAGTATTTT. Its translation: CASHKRTRLTDTQYF.

The chain has TRBV6-1 and TRBJ2-2, with a possible D match to TRBD1 (6 bases). This CDR3 contains 14 residues. Germline V gene data show CDR1 as MNHNS and CDR2 as SASEGT. V was trimmed by 2 bases and J by 3 bases, leaving 7 bases between them. The chain's CDR3 is CASSEWGHTGELFF. DNA for the CDR3: TGTGCCAGCAGTGAATGGGGGCACACCGGGGAGCTGTTTTTT.